Shown below are 27 T cell receptor beta chains from a single sample sequenced in a study of cytomegalovirus exposure and HLA in healthy donors. TCRdb's copy holds only in-frame clones and misses some; the assay was immunoSEQ multiplex PCR. The sample yields about 130,000 clones, roughly 95% seen once. Sequencing was carried out using PBMCs. The origin of the receptors is a man aged 18 to 30 in good health and CMV-seronegative.

The chain couples TRBV7-2 to TRBJ1-2; 10 bases fit TRBD1. Looked up from germline, CDR1 is SGHTA and CDR2 is FQGNSA. The junction had 9 bases not matched to a gene; V was cut back by 7 bases and J by 7 bases. There are 14 residues in the CDR3. In nucleotides, the CDR3 is TGTGCCAGCATCGACAGGGGGCGCGCGGGTGGCTACACCTTC. Translated, it gives CASIDRGRAGGYTF.

The V and J genes are TRBV7-3 and TRBJ2-5, with a tentative D call TRBD2 (7 bases). V was shortened by 4 bases and J by 4 bases, with 13 bases between the two germline ends. The CDR3 sequence is 14 residues long. Germline-derived CDR1 and CDR2 are SGHTA and FQGTGA. The CDR3 coding sequence is TGTGCCAGCAGCTCGAAGGGGGGGAGAGAGACCCAGTACTTC. It specifies CASSSKGGRETQYF.

V usage is TRBV30 and J usage is TRBJ1-1, with D maybe TRBD1 (5 bases). The CDR3 sequence is 14 residues long. V was clipped by 3 bases and J by 0 bases, with 11 bases between them. The V gene's germline CDR1 is GTSNPN and CDR2 SVGIG (reference sequence). The CDR3, as DNA: TGTGCCTGGAGCTCCCGGGGGGTGAACACTGAAGCTTTCTTT. This codes for CAWSSRGVNTEAFF.

This chain joins TRBV10-3 and TRBJ2-1; TRBD2 might be the D (5 bases). Germline loops: CDR1 ENHRY, CDR2 SYGVKD. This CDR3 has 17 amino acids. The V and J ends lost 0 bases and 0 bases respectively, with 12 bases between them. CDR3: CAISESITRDSYNEQFF. The DNA of the CDR3 is TGTGCCATCAGTGAGTCGATCACTAGGGACTCCTACAATGAGCAGTTCTTC.

This sequence joins TRBV15 and TRBJ2-1; 9 nucleotides match TRBD2. The CDR3 sequence is 15 residues long. Germline-derived CDR1 and CDR2 are LNHNV and YYDKDF (reference sequence). V lost 3 bases and J lost 4; bases outside the gene matches: 4. In DNA form, the CDR3 reads TGTGCCACCAGCAGGAGACTAGCGGTATACAATGAGCAGTTCTTC. This gives the protein CATSRRLAVYNEQFF.

The rearrangement joins TRBV5-6 to TRBJ2-1, with 11 bases aligning to TRBD2. This CDR3 has 17 amino acids. V shed 3 bases, J shed 4 bases, and the junction held 9 bases outside the gene matches. From germline, CDR1 is SGHDT and CDR2 YYEEEE. CDR3 DNA sequence: TGTGCCAGCAGCTCGCTCCGGACTAGCGGGTCTTACAATGAGCAGTTCTTC. It encodes CASSSLRTSGSYNEQFF.

V and J are TRBV4-1 and TRBJ1-5, with 7 bases matching TRBD1. CDR1 is MGHRA, CDR2 YSYEKL, per germline. This CDR3 spans 16 amino acids. V lost 1 base and J lost 1; bases outside the gene matches: 4. The CDR3 DNA sequence: TGCGCCAGCAGCCAAGTTTTAGGGGGCAGCAATCAGCCCCAGCATTTT. Amino acids: CASSQVLGGSNQPQHF.

The chain couples TRBV28 to TRBJ1-4, with TRBD1 matching over 8 bases. CDR1 MDHEN and CDR2 SYDVKM come from the germline V gene. This CDR3 is 15 amino acids long. J was trimmed by 6 bases and V by 4 bases; bases with no gene match: 7. The CDR3 sequence: CASSSGRGRHEKLFF. For the CDR3, the DNA is TGTGCCAGCAGTTCGGGCAGGGGGCGACATGAAAAACTGTTTTTT.

The chain has TRBV6-5 and TRBJ2-1; the match to TRBD2 covers 7 bases. The length of the CDR3 is 14 residues. Looked up from germline, CDR1 is MNHEY and CDR2 is SVGAGI. V was pared by 5 bases and J by 3 bases, with 4 bases of the junction left unmatched. The CDR3 coding sequence is TGTGCCAGCAGTGGGGCTAGCGGCTACAATGAGCAGTTCTTC. Protein: CASSGASGYNEQFF.

The chain has TRBV28 and TRBJ2-7; D not resolved. The CDR3 sequence is 16 residues long. Trimming took off 5 bases at V and 2 bases at J, with 19 bases between the two ends. Per germline, CDR1 MDHEN and CDR2 SYDVKM. In nucleotides, the CDR3 is TGTGCCAGCAGTCCTCTCCGGGTCGCTGGTACCTACGAGCAGTACTTC. Protein product: CASSPLRVAGTYEQYF.

This chain uses TRBV6-6 with TRBJ2-2; D call uncertain. The CDR3 runs 14 residues. CDR1 is MNHNY and CDR2 is SVGAGI in the germline V gene (reference sequence). V shed 2 bases and J shed 0 bases, with 4 bases lying between them. The chain's CDR3 is CASSYPTNTGELFF. The CDR3 nucleotides read TGTGCCAGCAGTTACCCAACGAACACCGGGGAGCTGTTTTTT.

The chain links TRBV4-3 to TRBJ1-1; D may be TRBD1 (6 bases). The germline CDR1 and CDR2 sequences are LGHNA and YSLEER. This CDR3 has 14 residues. The germline V and J ends were trimmed by 3 bases and 1 base, with 9 bases remaining between them. CDR3 in amino acids: CASSHGTTNTEAFF. CDR3 sequence (DNA): TGCGCCAGCAGCCACGGGACAACGAACACTGAAGCTTTCTTT.

J is TRBJ1-5 and V is TRBV5-4, with D unclear. The CDR3 runs to 14 residues. Trimming removed 0 bases from V and 2 bases from J, with 6 bases in between. Germline V gives CDR1 SGHNT, CDR2 YYREEE (reference sequence). The CDR3 spells CASSLGTGNQPQHF. DNA for the CDR3: TGTGCCAGCAGCTTGGGAACGGGCAATCAGCCCCAGCATTTT.

The gene calls are TRBV29-1 and TRBJ2-5, with D possibly being TRBD2 (6 bases). The CDR3 consists of 14 residues. Trimming cost V 5 bases and J 4 bases, with 17 bases left between them. Looked up from germline, CDR1 is SQVTM and CDR2 is ANQGSEA. The CDR3 region has the DNA TGCAGCGTTTTCCCCGGGGGAGCGGCAGAGACCCAGTACTTC. It encodes CSVFPGGAAETQYF.

The chain links TRBV6-6 to TRBJ1-5; D remains unclear. The CDR3 has 14 amino acids. Trimming shortened V by 2 bases and J by 5 bases, and 10 bases separated the two germline ends. Germline V gives CDR1 MNHNY, CDR2 SVGAGI (reference sequence). The CDR3 nucleotides read TGTGCCAGCAGTTACGGGAGTACTGATCAGCCCCAGCATTTT. This translates into CASSYGSTDQPQHF.

This chain links TRBV6-5 with TRBJ2-2, with D perhaps matching TRBD1 (5 bases). Between the trimmed V and J ends, which lost 6 bases and 2 bases, there was a span of 10 bases. CDR1 MNHEY and CDR2 SVGAGI come from the germline V gene. The CDR3 spans 14 residues. CDR3 amino acids: CASRWQGNTGELFF. CDR3 in DNA: TGTGCCAGCAGGTGGCAGGGCAACACCGGGGAGCTGTTTTTT.

The V call is TRBV19, the J call TRBJ1-1; 7 bases are a match to TRBD1. The germline V gene encodes CDR1 LNHDA and CDR2 SQIVND (reference sequence). The CDR3 sequence is 14 residues long. V lost 3 bases, J lost 4 bases, and 5 bases stayed unmatched. The CDR3 DNA sequence: TGTGCCAGTAGTATGACTCCAGGGGGCACTGAAGCTTTCTTT. Encoded protein: CASSMTPGGTEAFF.

For the CDR3, the DNA is TGTGCCAGCAGCTTCCCCTGGGGGGGACAGGTGGGCAATGAGCAGTTCTTC. This codes for CASSFPWGGQVGNEQFF. The chain uses TRBV7-6 and TRBJ2-1, with D perhaps matching TRBD1 (8 bases). Germline CDR1 is SGHVS and CDR2 is FNYEAQ. Trimming stripped 3 bases from V and 6 bases from J, with 21 bases between. The CDR3 contains 17 residues.

The J gene is TRBJ2-3, the V gene TRBV15, with a weak D call TRBD2 (6 bases). The CDR3 spans 16 residues. Trimming pared 3 bases from V and 2 bases from J, leaving 15 bases between. Germline lookup yields CDR1 LNHNV and CDR2 YYDKDF (reference sequence). CDR3 nucleotide sequence: TGTGCCACCAGCAGCCGTCTAGCGTTAAACACAGATACGCAGTATTTT. Translated, it gives CATSSRLALNTDTQYF. Looking up the rest from reference TRBV15 and TRBJ2-3 gives the full variable domain: DAMVIQNPRYQVTQFGKPVTLSCSQTLNHNVMYWYQQKSSQAPKLLFHYYDKDFNNEADTPDNFQSRRPNTSFCFLDIRSPGLGDTAMYLCATSSRLALNTDTQYFGPGTRLTVL.

J is TRBJ2-7 and V is TRBV4-2, with 10 bases identical to TRBD2. The CDR3 covers 15 residues. V lost 1 base, J lost 2 bases, and 2 bases stayed unmatched. Germline lookup yields CDR1 LGHNA and CDR2 YNFKEQ. CDR3 sequence: CASSQALAGAYEQYF. As DNA, the CDR3 is TGTGCCAGCAGCCAAGCCCTAGCGGGGGCCTACGAGCAGTACTTC.

The gene calls are TRBV5-1 and TRBJ2-3, with 13 positions matching TRBD2. Per the germline V gene, CDR1 is SGHRS and CDR2 is YFSETQ. The length of the CDR3 is 16 residues. Trimming removed 4 bases from V and 2 bases from J; junction bases left unmatched: 4. CDR3 amino acids: CASSLGLAGTTDTQYF. CDR3 sequence (DNA): TGCGCCAGCAGCCTGGGACTAGCGGGAACCACAGATACGCAGTATTTT.

The chain links TRBV6-6 to TRBJ2-3, with D possibly matching TRBD2 (6 bases). The CDR3 loop spans 15 amino acids. The germline V gene encodes CDR1 MNHNY and CDR2 SVGAGI (reference sequence). Trimming cost V 0 bases and J 1 base, with 8 bases left between them. CDR3 region: CASSYSAGRTDTQYF. The CDR3 DNA sequence: TGTGCCAGCAGTTACTCGGCGGGACGCACAGATACGCAGTATTTT.

The chain combines TRBV12-5 with TRBJ1-1; no reliable D call. Trimming left V 11 bases short and J 3 bases short, with 7 bases between. The CDR3 is 10 amino acids. The V gene's germline CDR1 is LGHNT and CDR2 FRNRAP. CDR3: CARRDTEAFF. In DNA, the CDR3 is TGTGCTCGTCGGGACACTGAAGCTTTCTTT. The whole variable domain, remainder taken from reference TRBV12-5 and TRBJ1-1, is DARVTQTPRHKVTEMGQEVTMRCQPILGHNTVFWYRQTMMQGLELLAYFRNRAPLDDSGMPKDRFSAEMPDATLATLKIQPSEPRDSAVYFCARRDTEAFFGQGTRLTVV.

V gene TRBV7-2 combines with J gene TRBJ2-3; 13 positions match TRBD2. The J segment lost 6 bases and the V segment lost 7 bases, leaving 13 bases of the junction unmatched. Germline V CDR1 and CDR2: SGHTA, FQGNSA. The CDR3 extends over 17 amino acids. The CDR3 DNA is TGTGCCAGCACCCATACGGGACTAGCGGGGCCTCGGGATACGCAGTATTTT. It yields the protein CASTHTGLAGPRDTQYF.

Written as DNA, the CDR3 is TGTGCCAGCAGCTTGTCTCACAGAAAACTCCCCTACGAGCAGTACTTC. It codes for CASSLSHRKLPYEQYF. The V and J genes are TRBV5-5 and TRBJ2-7; no reliable D call. V lost 1 base to trimming and J lost 2 bases, with 16 bases between them. This CDR3 comprises 16 residues. Per germline, CDR1 SGHKS and CDR2 YYEKEE (reference sequence).

V is TRBV5-6 and J is TRBJ2-7; D gene unclear. The CDR3 covers 12 residues. Trimming cost V 5 bases and J 0 bases, with 6 bases left between them. Germline CDR1 reads SGHDT; CDR2 reads YYEEEE. The CDR3 sequence is CASSGRSYEQYF. In DNA form, the CDR3 reads TGTGCCAGCAGTGGCCGCTCCTACGAGCAGTACTTC.

The chain couples TRBV30 to TRBJ2-2, with TRBD1 identical over 7 bases. Germline CDR1 and CDR2: GTSNPN and SVGIG (reference sequence). This CDR3 comprises 16 residues. J lost 0 bases, V lost 3 bases, and 7 bases had no gene match. The CDR3 nucleotides are TGTGCCTGGAGCCCCGGACAGGTATCGAACACCGGGGAGCTGTTTTTT. Residues: CAWSPGQVSNTGELFF.